These T cell receptor beta chains were read from a single sample in a study of shared clonotypes between healthy human individuals. Clones were sequenced by immunoSEQ multiplex PCR, and TCRdb holds only the in-frame ones, with some missing. This table has some 900,000 clones, around three quarters appearing once. The sample comprised memory CD4+ T cells sorted from blood. All receptors derive from a man aged 18 to 29 in good health. The CDR3 runs from the conserved cysteine through the conserved F or W. The D gene is left open where the match is weak. Rows may omit the clone size; those that give it use once, few, many or a size class.

V gene,CDR3 length,D gene,J gene,clone size,CDR3 DNA,CDR3 protein
TRBV28,15,.,TRBJ2-7,.,TGTGCCAGCAGGGCGGCCAGGGTTTGGGACTACGAGCAGTACTTC,CASRAARVWDYEQYF
TRBV9,14,.,TRBJ2-7,.,TGTGCCAGCAGCGGTAAAATGTGGGATGGGGAGCAGTACTTC,CASSGKMWDGEQYF
TRBV4-1,18,TRBD1,TRBJ2-6,.,TGCGCCAGCAGCCCCCCGGGACAGGGGGCTTCTGGGGCCAACGTCCTGACTTTC,CASSPPGQGASGANVLTF
TRBV7-2,17,TRBD2,TRBJ2-1,.,TGTGCCAGCAGCTTAGCGGCGGGAGGGCCCTCCTACAATGAGCAGTTCTTC,CASSLAAGGPSYNEQFF
TRBV28,17,TRBD2,TRBJ2-4,.,TGTGCCAGCAGCCCCGCCGGGCTAGCGGGGGGCGGGAACATTCAGTACTTC,CASSPAGLAGGGNIQYF
TRBV28,14,TRBD2,TRBJ2-1,.,TGTGCCAGCAGTTCCGGGACTAGCTTCTTGAGCAGTTTCTTC,CASSSGTSFLSSFF
TRBV10-3,17,TRBD2,TRBJ2-3,.,TGTGCCATCAGAAGGACTAGCGGGGGAGGGAGCACAGATACGCAGTATTTT,CAIRRTSGGGSTDTQYF
TRBV5-1,15,TRBD1,TRBJ1-3,once,TGCGCCAGCAGAGTTGAGGGGGCTGCTGGAAACACCATATATTTT,CASRVEGAAGNTIYF
TRBV7-2,15,TRBD1,TRBJ1-2,.,TGTGCCAGCAGCCCCGAGGCGGGACAGGGCTATGGCTACACCTTC,CASSPEAGQGYGYTF
TRBV18,15,TRBD1,TRBJ1-6,few,TGTGCCAGCTCACCCACGACAGGGGGCAATTCACCCCTCCACTTT,CASSPTTGGNSPLHF
TRBV5-1,17,TRBD2,TRBJ2-3,.,TGCGCCAGCAGCCCACGTCTTAGCGGGGGGCCCGGGGATACGCAGTATTTT,CASSPRLSGGPGDTQYF
TRBV11-2,12,.,TRBJ2-3,.,TGTGCCAGCAGCTTATTCACAGATACGCAGTATTTT,CASSLFTDTQYF
TRBV18,16,TRBD2,TRBJ2-5,.,TGTGCCAGCTCACCACGTGCGGGGGGCAACCAAGAGACCCAGTACTTC,CASSPRAGGNQETQYF
TRBV2,13,.,TRBJ1-5,.,TGTGCCAGCTGCGCAGGACCCAATCAGCCCCAGCATTTT,CASCAGPNQPQHF
TRBV19,13,.,TRBJ1-3,.,TGTGCCAGTAAGGAGTTCTCTGGAAACACCATATATTTT,CASKEFSGNTIYF
TRBV6-1,11,.,TRBJ2-5,.,TGTGCCAGCAGTTACGGGGAGACCCAGTACTTC,CASSYGETQYF
TRBV28,15,.,TRBJ2-3,.,TGTGCCAGCAGAGCAGAGACAGTGGGTTCAGATACGCAGTATTTT,CASRAETVGSDTQYF
TRBV20-1,10,.,TRBJ1-2,.,TGCAGTGCTAAGACCTGGGTTTACACCTTC,CSAKTWVYTF
TRBV7-2,13,.,TRBJ2-7,.,TGTGCCAGCAGCCCCGGACGGTACTACGAGCAGTACTTC,CASSPGRYYEQYF
TRBV2,11,.,TRBJ2-2,.,TGTGCCAGCAGAGAACCCGGGGAGCTGTTTTTT,CASREPGELFF
TRBV2,13,TRBD2,TRBJ2-7,.,TGTGCAGACTCCCTCTCGGGGGGGTACGAGCAGTACTTC,CADSLSGGYEQYF
TRBV10-1,17,.,TRBJ2-3,.,TGCGCCAGCAGTGAGTGGGCAACCCTCGAGGGCACAGATACGCAGTATTTT,CASSEWATLEGTDTQYF
TRBV19,14,.,TRBJ1-5,.,TGTGCCAGTAGTATTGAAGGGTACAATCAGCCCCAGCATTTT,CASSIEGYNQPQHF
TRBV15,16,TRBD1,TRBJ2-3,.,TGTGCCACCAGCAGAGGTCGAGGACAGGGGACCGATACGCAGTATTTT,CATSRGRGQGTDTQYF
TRBV30,15,TRBD1,TRBJ1-3,.,TGTGCTCAGGTCCCAGGACAGGGACTTGGAAACACCATATATTTT,CAQVPGQGLGNTIYF
TRBV11-2,12,.,TRBJ1-4,.,TGTGCCAGCAGCTTCCAGGGAGCGGAACTGTTTTTT,CASSFQGAELFF
TRBV4-1,16,TRBD1,TRBJ2-7,.,TGCGCCAGCAGCTATCCTCAGCGGGACAGGGGAGGGGTGCAGTACTTC,CASSYPQRDRGGVQYF
TRBV10-3,13,TRBD2,TRBJ2-5,.,TGTGCCATCAGTAATAGCGGGCAAGAGACCCAGTACTTC,CAISNSGQETQYF
TRBV10-3,13,TRBD1,TRBJ1-2,once,TGTGCCACCACCCGTGACAGGGGAGAAGGCTACACCTTC,CATTRDRGEGYTF
TRBV15,14,TRBD1,TRBJ1-2,.,TGTGCCACCAGCAGAGATCGGCAGGGGGGAGGCTACACCTTC,CATSRDRQGGGYTF
TRBV7-2,15,TRBD1,TRBJ1-6,.,TGTGCCAGCAGCTTGTGGCAGGGGGCTGTTTCACCCCTCCACTTT,CASSLWQGAVSPLHF
TRBV19,15,.,TRBJ2-7,.,TGTGCCAGTAGTATCGCGATGGGGGCTATCGACGAGCAGTACTTC,CASSIAMGAIDEQYF
TRBV5-1,15,.,TRBJ2-5,.,TGCGCCAGCAGCCCTGGGACGGCTGGGCAAGAGACCCAGTACTTC,CASSPGTAGQETQYF
TRBV11-2,16,.,TRBJ2-2,.,TGTGCCAGCAGCTTAGACAGGGGACCCCCTACCGGGGAGCTGTTTTTT,CASSLDRGPPTGELFF
TRBV29-1,12,.,TRBJ2-5,once,TGCAGCGTTGAAGGAGGGTCGCAGACCCAGTACTTC,CSVEGGSQTQYF
TRBV14,13,TRBD1,TRBJ2-7,.,TGTGCCAGCAGCCCTCTGGACAGGGGCGAGCAGTACTTC,CASSPLDRGEQYF
TRBV6-4,14,TRBD2,TRBJ2-5,.,TGTGCCAGCAGTGACTCGCCGGGAGGGAAGACCCAGTACTTC,CASSDSPGGKTQYF
TRBV6-1,15,TRBD1,TRBJ2-7,.,TGTGCCAGCAGTGGTGCTGGACAGGGGGCTTACGAGCAGTACTTC,CASSGAGQGAYEQYF
TRBV21-1,18,.,TRBJ2-1,.,TGTGCCAGCAGCAAAGCTCGTCGAACAGGGGGCCCCTACAATGAGCAGTTCTTC,CASSKARRTGGPYNEQFF
TRBV2,13,TRBD1,TRBJ1-5,.,TGTGCCAGCAACCGGGACAGGGATCAGCCCCAGCATTTT,CASNRDRDQPQHF
TRBV7-2,14,.,TRBJ2-5,.,TGTGCCAGCAGCTTAGGAGAGGGGCAAGAGACCCAGTACTTC,CASSLGEGQETQYF
TRBV30,13,TRBD1,TRBJ1-1,.,TGTGCCTGGAGTGGACAGGGCGGAACTGAAGCTTTCTTT,CAWSGQGGTEAFF
TRBV11-2,15,TRBD2,TRBJ2-2,once,TGTGCCAGCATCCGGGCTAGCGGTTACACCGGGGAGCTGTTTTTT,CASIRASGYTGELFF
TRBV30,12,.,TRBJ1-5,.,TGTGCCTGGGGATCGGGCAATCAGCCCCAGCATTTT,CAWGSGNQPQHF
TRBV25-1,16,TRBD1,TRBJ2-5,.,TGTGCCAGCAGTGAATATAGCAGGGGGCGCGAGGAGACCCAGTACTTC,CASSEYSRGREETQYF
TRBV28,16,TRBD1,TRBJ1-6,many,TGTGCCAGCTGCACAGGGGGCTGGGGTTATAATTCACCCCTCCACTTT,CASCTGGWGYNSPLHF
TRBV28,17,.,TRBJ2-3,few,TGTGCCAGCAGTTCCTTGAGCGGGCCCGAAAACCTACACAGAGAGTATTTT,CASSSLSGPENLHREYF
TRBV15,12,.,TRBJ2-5,many,TGTGCCACCAGCAGAGACGTGGGGACCCAGTACTTC,CATSRDVGTQYF
TRBV18,13,.,TRBJ1-4,.,TGTGCCAGCTCACCCAGACCGGGCGATCAACTGTTTTTT,CASSPRPGDQLFF
TRBV19,14,.,TRBJ1-1,.,TGTGCCAGTAGTCCTACAGGGATGAACACTGAAGCTTTCTTT,CASSPTGMNTEAFF
TRBV18,14,.,TRBJ2-7,.,TGTGCCAGCTCACCACCGGCAGGGGTGGGGGAGCAGTACTTC,CASSPPAGVGEQYF
TRBV28,12,.,TRBJ1-6,.,TGTGCCAGCAGTTTAGTCCAATCACCCCTCCACTTT,CASSLVQSPLHF
TRBV7-2,14,.,TRBJ2-7,.,TGTGCCAGCAGCTTAGCGAGGGGGTATTACGAGCAGTACTTC,CASSLARGYYEQYF
TRBV7-2,14,TRBD1,TRBJ2-7,.,TGTGCCAGCAGCTTTACAGGGGGAGTCTACGAGCAGTACTTC,CASSFTGGVYEQYF